This TCR beta chain was sequenced for a study of shared clonotypes between healthy human individuals. V was cut by 4 bases and J by 4 bases, with 24 bases left in between. This CDR3 is built from 17 residues. Per germline, CDR1 SGHKS and CDR2 YYEKEE (reference sequence). As for this clone: No antigen is known for it.

General study findings and limits: Naive subsets generally exceeded memory subsets in estimated richness.

TCRdb keeps only in-frame clones here, not all; method: immunoSEQ multiplex PCR. The sample contains roughly 1,100,000 clones, around 75% of which appear only once. The specimen sequenced was memory CD4+ T cells sorted from blood. Subset defined: CD45RA-negative fraction. The rearrangement uses TRBV5-5 and TRBJ2-7; TRBD2 might be the D (7 bases). The receptor's source is a man aged 18 to 29 in good health. The CDR3 DNA is TGTGCCAGCAGCACAGCATCCTCTCCGGGGGGCCGGTACGAGCAGTACTTC. This codes for CASSTASSPGGRYEQYF.